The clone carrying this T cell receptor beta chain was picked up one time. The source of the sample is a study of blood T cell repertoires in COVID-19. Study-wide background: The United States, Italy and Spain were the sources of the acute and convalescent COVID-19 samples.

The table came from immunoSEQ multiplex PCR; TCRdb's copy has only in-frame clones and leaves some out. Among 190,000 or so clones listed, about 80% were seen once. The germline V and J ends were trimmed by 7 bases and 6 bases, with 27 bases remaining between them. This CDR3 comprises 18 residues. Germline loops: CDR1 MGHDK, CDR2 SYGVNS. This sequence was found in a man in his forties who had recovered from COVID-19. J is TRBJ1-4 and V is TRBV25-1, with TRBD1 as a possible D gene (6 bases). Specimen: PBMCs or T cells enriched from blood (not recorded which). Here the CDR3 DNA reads TGTGCCAGCACACCGTCACCGCATCTAAGGGGGTACGATGAAAAACTGTTTTTT. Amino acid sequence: CASTPSPHLRGYDEKLFF.